These 24 T cell receptor beta chains came from one sample sequenced in a study of response to subunit inactivated influenza vaccine. TCRdb passed the RT-PCR reads through MiXCR, listing each CDR3 protein once. The sample gives hundreds of thousands of distinct CDR3 sequences, around 15% of which show up once; around 7.6% is in the top ten. Material: PBMCs from blood, obtained roughly 2 weeks before vaccination. The receptors come from a man between 45 and 60 years old who received an inactivated influenza vaccine.

The CDR3 loop reads CASSHGRGLGSTDTQYF. In DNA form, the CDR3 reads TGCGCCAGCAGCCATGGACGGGGTCTGGGGAGCACAGATACGCAGTATTTT. V usage is TRBV5-1 and J usage is TRBJ2-3, with D perhaps matching TRBD2 (5 bases). Germline CDR1 SGHRS, CDR2 YFSETQ. The CDR3 consists of 17 residues. Trimming cost V 4 bases and J 0 bases, with 18 bases left between them. The entire variable domain, with the rest obtained from reference TRBV5-1 and TRBJ2-3, is as follows: KAGVTQTPRYLIKTRGQQVTLSCSPISGHRSVSWYQQTPGQGLQFLFEYFSETQRNKGNFPGRFSGRQFSNSRSEMNVSTLELGDSALYLCASSHGRGLGSTDTQYFGPGTRLTVL.

This clonotype was counted only a few times. The V gene is TRBV20-1, the J gene TRBJ2-3; tentative D call: TRBD2 (6 bases). The CDR3 runs 13 residues. Germline CDR1 is DFQATT and CDR2 is SNEGSKA (reference sequence). Trimming took 3 bases from V and 4 from J, leaving 11 bases between them. The CDR3 here is CSASPWGADTQYF. The CDR3 DNA reads as TGCAGTGCTAGCCCCTGGGGGGCAGATACGCAGTATTTT.

The V gene is TRBV29-1, the J gene TRBJ2-7; D may be TRBD1 (5 bases). The CDR3 covers 13 residues. The V end was cut by 5 bases, the J end by 2 bases, with 13 bases between. From germline, CDR1 is SQVTM and CDR2 ANQGSEA. CDR3 sequence reads: CSVLGRAAYEQYF. The CDR3 region has the DNA TGCAGCGTTCTAGGCAGGGCGGCCTACGAGCAGTACTTC.

Notes on this clonotype: Germline is not matched at one junction end, which may reflect a read error. This rearrangement joins TRBV28 to TRBJ2-5, with D possibly being TRBD1 or TRBD2 (6 bases each). Germline V gives CDR1 MDHEN, CDR2 SYDVKM. This CDR3 has 13 residues. CDR3 DNA: TGTGCCACCAGTTTTGGGGGGCCTGAGACACAGTACTTC. Translation: CATSFGGPETQYF.

This chain uses TRBV15 with TRBJ2-3, with D perhaps TRBD1 or TRBD2 (5 bases each). CDR3 length: 13 amino acids. Trimming removed 4 bases from V and 8 bases from J, with 13 bases in between. CDR1 and CDR2 (germline): LNHNV, YYDKDF (reference sequence). The DNA for the CDR3 is TGTGCCACCAGCAATAACGGGGCGGGTACGCAGTATTTT. Amino acids: CATSNNGAGTQYF.

In this sample, this clonotype turned up many times. An end of the junction does not agree with germline; a read error may underlie this. The genes are TRBV29-1 and TRBJ2-5, with 9 positions matching TRBD1. This CDR3 comprises 12 residues. Germline loops: CDR1 SQVTM, CDR2 ANQGSEA. CDR3 protein: CSVVWDRVYLDF. For the CDR3, the DNA is TGCAGCGTTGTGTGGGACAGGGTGTATTTGGACTTC.

This clonotype was counted between two and nine times. The DNA of the CDR3 is TGTGCCAGCAGACGACCGGACACGAACACCGGGGAGCTGTTTTTT. It yields the protein CASRRPDTNTGELFF. The chain links TRBV11-2 to TRBJ2-2; D is perhaps TRBD1 (5 bases). Trimming took 6 bases from V and 0 from J, leaving 11 bases between them. Germline V CDR1 and CDR2: SGHAT, FQNNGV. CDR3 length equals 15 residues.

This clonotype came up a few times. The rearrangement uses TRBV6-1 and TRBJ1-5, with 11 bases matching TRBD1. The CDR3 consists of 16 residues. Losses at the gene ends were 5 bases for V and 6 bases for J; bases not matched to a gene: 9. In germline, CDR1 is MNHNS, CDR2 SASEGT. The CDR3 DNA reads TGTGCCAGCAGTCAGGGGACAGGGGGTTTCAGTCAGCCCCAGCATTTT. It encodes CASSQGTGGFSQPQHF.

The chain is built from TRBV5-1 and TRBJ2-5; 8 positions agree with TRBD1. The CDR3 length is 15 residues. Germline values: CDR1 SGHRS, CDR2 YFSETQ. Germline trimming cut 4 bases from V and 1 base from J; bases unmatched to any gene: 6. Here the CDR3 reads CASSRQGARQETQYF. Written as DNA, the CDR3 is TGCGCCAGCAGCAGGCAGGGGGCCCGCCAAGAGACCCAGTACTTC.

In its sample, this clonotype was seen a few times. The chain recombines TRBV3-1 with TRBJ2-1; D tentatively fits TRBD1 or TRBD2 (6 bases each). V lost 5 bases and J 0 bases, leaving 14 bases between the germline ends. Germline V CDR1 and CDR2: LGHDT, YNNKEL (reference sequence). There are 16 residues in the CDR3. CDR3 amino acids: CASSTTTGASYNEQFF. In DNA form, the CDR3 reads TGTGCCAGCAGCACGACAACGGGGGCCTCCTACAATGAGCAGTTCTTC.

The table lists this clonotype with a few counts. The chain couples TRBV7-9 to TRBJ2-2; D not resolved. The CDR3 length is 11 residues. Germline lookup yields CDR1 SEHNR and CDR2 FQNEAQ (reference sequence). DNA for the CDR3: TGTGCAGCTAACAGCGTCGAGGAGCTGTTTTTT. Residues: CAANSVEELFF.

The chain carries TRBV10-3 and TRBJ2-3; D might be TRBD2 (6 bases). The V and J ends lost 0 bases and 2 bases respectively, with 9 bases between them. CDR1 and CDR2 from the germline V gene are ENHRY and SYGVKD. The CDR3 has 15 amino acids. The CDR3 protein is CAISESRDFTDTQYF. CDR3 coding DNA: TGTGCCATCAGTGAGTCGCGGGACTTCACAGATACGCAGTATTTT.

The chain combines TRBV15 with TRBJ2-1; 7 nucleotides match TRBD1. The CDR3 has 15 amino acids. Germline CDR1 reads LNHNV; CDR2 reads YYDKDF (reference sequence). The V gene end was trimmed by 0 bases and the J gene end by 6 bases; junction bases not matched to a gene: 5. Here the CDR3 reads CATSRDSGTANEQFF. CDR3 nucleotide sequence: TGTGCCACCAGCAGAGATTCCGGGACAGCCAATGAGCAGTTCTTC.

This clonotype was seen a few times. The rearrangement links TRBV6-2 or TRBV6-3 to TRBJ1-1; D is undetermined. Germline V gene sequence: CDR1 MNHEY, CDR2 SVGEGT. The CDR3 is 13 amino acids. The V end lost 0 bases, the J end lost 7 bases, and 9 bases lay between the germline ends. The DNA for the CDR3 is TGTGCCAGCAGTTACTCTACAGCAGTTGAAGCTTTCTTT. Its translation: CASSYSTAVEAFF.

This clonotype was seen only a few times. The V and J genes are TRBV7-9 and TRBJ2-1; no clear D gene. Germline CDR1 SEHNR, CDR2 FQNEAQ (reference sequence). The V end was cut by 4 bases, the J end by 6 bases, with 7 bases between. This CDR3 has 12 residues. The CDR3: CASSSLLNEQFF. In DNA form, the CDR3 reads TGTGCCAGCAGCTCCCTTCTCAATGAGCAGTTCTTC.

This clonotype was recorded at least ten times. V gene TRBV5-1 combines with J gene TRBJ2-1, with 9 positions matching TRBD1. After removal of 5 bases from V and 4 bases from J, the junction contained 7 bases not matched to a gene. CDR1 SGHRS and CDR2 YFSETQ come from the germline V gene. There are 15 residues in the CDR3. The CDR3 DNA is TGCGCCAGCAGTTCGACAGGGGGAGATTACAATGAGCAGTTCTTC. It yields the protein CASSSTGGDYNEQFF.

This clonotype was found a few times. The J gene is TRBJ2-1, the V gene TRBV7-7, with D possibly TRBD1 on 5 matching bases. V lost 2 bases to trimming and J lost 5 bases, with 7 bases between them. This CDR3 is 13 amino acids long. Germline assignment: CDR1 SSHAT and CDR2 FNYEAQ (reference sequence). The CDR3 is CASSLQQDNEQFF. The CDR3 nucleotides read TGTGCCAGCAGCTTACAACAGGACAATGAGCAGTTCTTC.

This clonotype was seen at least ten times. The CDR3 here is CASSLVSGTHEQYF. The CDR3 region has the DNA TGTGCCAGCAGCTTAGTTTCAGGGACCCACGAGCAGTACTTC. The rearrangement joins TRBV7-2 to TRBJ2-7; D assignment may be TRBD1 or TRBD2 (5 bases each). The V gene's germline CDR1 is SGHTA and CDR2 FQGNSA. Trimming took 1 base from V and 5 from J, leaving 12 bases between them. CDR3 length: 14 amino acids.

There are a few counts of this clonotype. The CDR3 loop is CASSLYGTGGDEQYF. The CDR3 nucleotides are TGTGCCAGCAGCTTATACGGGACAGGGGGCGACGAGCAGTACTTC. The chain links TRBV7-8 to TRBJ2-7; 12 nucleotides align to TRBD1. Germline-derived CDR1 and CDR2 are SGHVS and FQNEAQ. The CDR3 has 15 residues. Trimming removed 2 bases from V and 5 bases from J; junction bases left unmatched: 4.

The rearrangement joins TRBV5-5 to TRBJ2-2; the D is unclear. With 4 bases removed from V and 1 base from J, the gap between germline ends came to 11 bases. The CDR3 consists of 15 residues. The V gene's germline CDR1 is SGHKS and CDR2 YYEKEE (reference sequence). In DNA form, the CDR3 reads TGTGCCAGCAGCCCGCAATGGGGGAACACCGGGGAGCTGTTTTTT. It encodes CASSPQWGNTGELFF.

This rearrangement joins TRBV7-2 to TRBJ2-3, with 8 bases that match TRBD2. The CDR3 runs 13 residues. The V gene end was trimmed by 7 bases and the J gene end by 6 bases; junction bases not matched to a gene: 6. Per germline, CDR1 SGHTA and CDR2 FQGNSA. CDR3 region: CASNLREGDTQYF. As DNA, the CDR3 is TGTGCCAGCAATCTCCGGGAGGGGGATACGCAGTATTTT.

In its sample, this clonotype was seen a few times. The genes are TRBV3-1 and TRBJ2-3, with D possibly being TRBD2 (6 bases). Trimming removed 4 bases at V and 2 bases at J, with 13 bases between. The germline gives CDR1 LGHDT, CDR2 YNNKEL (reference sequence). CDR3 length: 15 residues. The CDR3 is CASSLRWDSTDTQYF. For the CDR3, the DNA is TGTGCCAGCAGCCTACGCTGGGACTCCACAGATACGCAGTATTTT.

This clonotype turned up a few times. The chain employs TRBV20-1 and TRBJ2-7; maybe TRBD2 (6 bases). Germline V gives CDR1 DFQATT, CDR2 SNEGSKA (reference sequence). The CDR3 length is 11 residues. Trimming removed 4 bases at V and 5 bases at J, with 9 bases between. This chain's CDR3 is CSAITSNEQYF. CDR3 coding DNA: TGCAGTGCTATTACTAGCAACGAGCAGTACTTC.

This clonotype has just a few counts. This rearrangement joins TRBV20-1 to TRBJ2-5, with 8 bases matching TRBD1. This CDR3 is 12 amino acids long. The germline V gene has CDR1 DFQATT and CDR2 SNEGSKA (reference sequence). The junction had 5 bases not matched to a gene; V was cut back by 6 bases and J by 5 bases. In nucleotides, the CDR3 is TGCAGTGCAATCAGGGGGCTCGAGACCCAGTACTTC. Residues: CSAIRGLETQYF.